This entry is about one T cell receptor beta chain. Antigen: not known. Other nucleotide sequences in the sample specify the same CDR3. It was CD45RO-negative cells, positively selected for CCR7, that made up naive CD8 cells, with terminally differentiated effector memory CD45RA+ cells excluded. This specimen comes from a study of shared clonotypes between healthy human individuals. Overall study results and limits: Non-shared clonotypes were found to have lower generation probabilities than the clonotypes that were shared by all four of the sorted-subset donors.

Generated by immunoSEQ multiplex PCR, the TCRdb table keeps only in-frame clones and is missing some. The profile covers 2 million to 2.5 million clones, with about 95% appearing a single time and 0.9% to 1.4% taken by the ten largest. CDR3 size: 15 residues. In germline, CDR1 is SGDLS, CDR2 YYNGEE. Trimming took off 0 bases at V and 4 bases at J, with 8 bases between the two ends. The material sequenced was naive CD8+ T cells sorted from blood. This receptor was identified in a man between 18 and 35 years old in good health. The gene calls are TRBV9 and TRBJ1-6; D ambiguous. CDR3 protein: CASSVGGSYNSPLHF. CDR3 sequence (DNA): TGTGCCAGCAGCGTAGGCGGCAGTTATAATTCACCCCTCCACTTT.